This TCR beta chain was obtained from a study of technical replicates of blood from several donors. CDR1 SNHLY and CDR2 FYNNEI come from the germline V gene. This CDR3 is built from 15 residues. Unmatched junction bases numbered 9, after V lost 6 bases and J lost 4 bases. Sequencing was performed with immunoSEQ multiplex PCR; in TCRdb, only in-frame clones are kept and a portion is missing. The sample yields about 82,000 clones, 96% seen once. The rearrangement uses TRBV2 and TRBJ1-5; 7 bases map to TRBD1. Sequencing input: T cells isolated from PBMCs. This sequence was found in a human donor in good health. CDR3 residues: CASRVDRANNQPQHF. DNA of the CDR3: TGTGCCAGCAGAGTAGACAGGGCTAATAATCAGCCCCAGCATTTT.